This TCR beta chain was retrieved from a study of blood T cell repertoires in COVID-19 (dated by TCRdb to the early 2020s). Regarding the complete study: Collaborator samples came from the United States, Italy and Spain and covered acute and convalescent phases of COVID-19. A de-identified subject ID, COVID-19 status, age in years and sex were almost always included in the sample metadata. The repertoires were released in a freely available public database meant as a resource for research on the immune response to SARS-CoV-2. The prospective study material was composed of cDNA or gDNA derived from T cells, B-cell-depleted T cells, or PBMCs. Deeply sampled blood TCRbeta repertoires from subjects exposed to, actively infected with, or recovered from COVID-19 were included in the dataset. The samples were drawn from two sources: the first 160 participants of the ongoing ImmuneRACE study, and about 1,300 subjects contributed by 6 global collaborators. Where HLA class I and class II types were available, the types were taken from metadata supplied by the sample provider, not from assay-based typing. Overall study outcomes, separate from this receptor: Clinical and demographic metadata were provided uncurated, with the amount varying by source and participant.

TCRbeta CDR3 regions were amplified from genomic DNA by means of the immunoSEQ Assay, a bias-controlled multiplex PCR. The authors' pipeline ran thus. Nucleated cell counts per sample were estimated from amplification of reference gene primers within the assay. To quantify the absolute abundance of each unique TCRbeta CDR3 rearrangement, sequence reads were collapsed and filtered. For each sample, productive Simpson clonality was calculated by taking the square root of Simpson's diversity index across productive rearrangements. What TCRdb holds here is the immuneACCESS table cut down to in-frame rearrangements. Part of the clones is not present; checked against another copy, under half of the missing clones reflect an unresolved V gene, and the others are unexplained. Clonal size and the V and J genes are those of that table, whereas D and trimming came from the DNA. For this sample the table gives 170,000 or so clones, of which about 72% were detected only once. Of the sample, roughly 17% falls within the top ten clones.

In the prospective study, participants were roughly 18 to 100 years old, resided in 20 to 30 geographic areas of the United States, and were enrolled through a virtual design. In the prospective study, cohorts were assigned on the basis of participant-reported clinical history obtained from a screening survey and a study questionnaire. For ImmuneRACE Cohort 3, a participant was defined as recovered based on two consecutive negative NP/OP PCR tests, clearance by a healthcare professional, or resolution of symptoms. Mobile phlebotomists in the prospective study collected whole blood, serum and a nasopharyngeal or oropharyngeal swab from every participant. Prospective study participants could optionally give additional blood draws and questionnaires over an approximately 2-month period. Blood samples from the prospective study were shipped frozen or at room temperature prior to DNA extraction. From the cysteine up to the phenylalanine, the CDR3 has a length of 17 residues. The sequence is cut down to CDR3 DNA, 51 bases in frame from base 1. V loses 0 bases at its end and J loses 7 bases; junction bases beyond the gene matches: 9. CDR1 and CDR2 are read off the germline V gene (reference sequence) as SGHNT and YYREEE.

About this clone itself: What antigen it recognizes has not been identified. One base away there is no much larger clone; base qualities are not given.

The rearranged segments are TRBV5-4 and TRBJ2-3; 12 of the junction bases match TRBD2. The clonotype comes from a woman in her forties or fifties who had recovered from COVID-19. Sequenced sample: PBMCs or T cells enriched from blood (not recorded which). DNA sequence: TGTGCCAGCAGCTTGGGGACTAGCGGGACTTCAAAAAATACGCAGTATTTT. Translated, it reads CASSLGTSGTSKNTQYF.